This TCR beta chain is from a study of blood T cells in healthy people across ages. Using a J-beta primer mix together with a sample-barcoded 5' primer, a second PCR was run for about 6 to 11 cycles. Each CDR3 protein gets one entry after TCRdb re-called the 5' RACE reads with MiXCR. The profile shows approximately 850,000 distinct CDR3 sequences, 44% of them singletons. The germline gives CDR1 LNHNV, CDR2 YYDKDF (reference sequence). This CDR3 has 12 residues. Trimming removed 0 bases from V and 11 bases from J, with 10 bases in between. The receptor comes from a man between 60 and 70 years old in good health. This chain joins TRBV15 and TRBJ2-5; unclear D gene. The sequenced sample consisted of blood. CDR3 sequence: CATSRERIEQYF. The CDR3 DNA is TGTGCCACCAGCAGAGAGCGGATTGAGCAGTACTTC. Supplemented by reference TRBV15 and TRBJ2-5, the full variable domain reads DAMVIQNPRYQVTQFGKPVTLSCSQTLNHNVMYWYQQKSSQAPKLLFHYYDKDFNNEADTPDNFQSRRPNTSFCFLDIRSPGLGDTAMYLCATSRERIEQYFGPGTRLLVL.